This T cell receptor (beta chain) was observed in a study of blood T cells in healthy people across ages. Study context: With template switching, about one barcoded beta molecule was captured per two T cells. Findings of the study overall: Compared with aged donors, long-lived donors showed fewer expanded clones, suggesting selection. Age brought a roughly linear fall in TCR beta diversity measured per million T cells.

Alongside a J-beta primer mix, a sample-barcoded 5' primer served in a second PCR lasting roughly 6 to 12 cycles. Each cDNA molecule, via a template-switch adaptor with 12 random nucleotides, was tagged. TCRdb used MiXCR to reprocess the 5' RACE reads, holding one entry per CDR3 protein. The top ten clones hold about 6.7% of a sample with 1,500,000 or so distinct CDR3 sequences, approximately 63% of them seen once. This clonotype was detected only a few times. Its target is not known. The V end was cut by 3 bases, the J end by 0 bases, with 11 bases between. The germline V gene has CDR1 SEHNR and CDR2 FQNEAQ (reference sequence). CDR3 length: 16 residues.

This TCR derives from a man aged 18 to 29 in good health. The gene calls are TRBV7-9 and TRBJ1-4; TRBD1 might be the D (6 bases). The specimen sequenced was blood. The CDR3: CASSFGTTTTNEKLFF. The CDR3 DNA follows: TGTGCCAGCAGCTTCGGGACAACGACAACTAATGAAAAACTGTTTTTT. Variable domain in full (rest from reference TRBV7-9 and TRBJ1-4): DTGVSQNPRHKITKRGQNVTFRCDPISEHNRLYWYRQTLGQGPEFLTYFQNEAQLEKSRLLSDRFSAERPKGSFSTLEIQRTEQGDSAMYLCASSFGTTTTNEKLFFGSGTQLSVL.